A single sample is the source of the 12 T cell receptor beta chains below, sequenced in a study of blood T cell repertoires in COVID-19. The method was immunoSEQ multiplex PCR; TCRdb's version includes in-frame clones alone and lacks a portion of them. This sample has 250,000 to 350,000 clones; 90% occur once, and the top ten carry roughly 7.3%. Sequencing was carried out using peripheral blood. Every receptor here comes from a woman in her 30s with COVID-19, enrolled during active disease.

The chain couples TRBV18 to TRBJ2-6, with 7 bases identical to TRBD2. CDR1 and CDR2 (germline): KGHSH, LQKENI. After removal of 1 base from V and 0 bases from J, the junction contained 3 bases not matched to a gene. This CDR3 region has 17 residues. In DNA form, the CDR3 reads TGTGCCAGCTCACCACTAGCGGGTTTCTCTGGGGCCAACGTCCTGACTTTC. It translates to CASSPLAGFSGANVLTF.

This sequence joins TRBV11-2 and TRBJ2-3, with TRBD2 matching over 7 bases. Germline V gives CDR1 SGHAT, CDR2 FQNNGV. The CDR3 loop spans 15 amino acids. Trimming removed 5 bases from V and 2 bases from J; junction bases left unmatched: 7. Written as DNA, the CDR3 is TGTGCCAGCAGCCCTATGGGAGGGAACACAGATACGCAGTATTTT. Protein: CASSPMGGNTDTQYF.

This CDR3 is CASSPYRATNEKLFF. The CDR3 bases are TGCGCCAGCAGCCCGTACAGAGCAACTAATGAAAAACTGTTTTTT. This chain links TRBV5-1 with TRBJ1-4, with D unresolved. CDR3 length: 15 amino acids. Germline V gene sequence: CDR1 SGHRS, CDR2 YFSETQ. Trimming left V 4 bases short and J 0 bases short, with 10 bases between.

This sequence joins TRBV7-9 and TRBJ1-1; maybe TRBD1 (6 bases). The CDR3 length is 14 residues. The germline V and J ends were trimmed by 1 base and 2 bases, with 8 bases remaining between them. CDR1 and CDR2 (germline): SEHNR, FQNEAQ (reference sequence). CDR3 loop: CASSLVDSNTEAFF. CDR3 in DNA: TGTGCCAGCAGCTTAGTGGACAGTAACACTGAAGCTTTCTTT.

The V call is TRBV12-2, the J call TRBJ2-1; the D segment call TRBD2 is taken from the table without a DNA check. TRBV12-2 corresponds to a pseudogene. The CDR3 is 23 amino acids. CDR3 region: CASRLVFPGGLAGGAGDYNEQFF. CDR3 nucleotide sequence: TGTGCAAGTCGCTTAGTTTTCCCCGGGGGACTAGCGGGAGGGGCAGGCGACTACAATGAGCAGTTCTTC.

The genes are TRBV27 and TRBJ2-7; 11 positions match TRBD2. This CDR3 has 15 residues. V lost 5 bases, J lost 0 bases, and 3 bases stayed unmatched. Germline lookup yields CDR1 MNHEY and CDR2 SMNVEV (reference sequence). CDR3 sequence: CASSILAGVSYEQYF. The CDR3 nucleotides read TGTGCCAGCAGTATACTAGCGGGGGTCTCCTACGAGCAGTACTTC.

This clone was counted a single time. The V gene is TRBV28, the J gene TRBJ2-7; 7 nucleotides agree with TRBD1. The V and J ends lost 9 bases and 3 bases, in that order; junction bases with no gene match: 8. In germline, CDR1 is MDHEN, CDR2 SYDVKM. There are 13 residues in the CDR3. CDR3 nucleotides: TGTGCCAGTTGGACAGGTTTAAACTACGAGCAGTACTTC. Its translation: CASWTGLNYEQYF.

DNA for the CDR3: TGTGCCAGCAGAATAGCGAAACTGTTTTTT. This sequence encodes CASRIAKLFF. The V call is TRBV2, the J call TRBJ1-4; no definite D call. This CDR3 comprises 10 residues. Looked up from germline, CDR1 is SNHLY and CDR2 is FYNNEI. The germline V and J ends were trimmed by 6 bases and 11 bases, with 7 bases remaining between them.

The V call is TRBV4-1, the J call TRBJ1-2; TRBD1 aligns across 9 bases. The CDR3 runs to 19 residues. With V trimmed by 0 bases and J by 3 bases, 14 bases remained unmatched. Looked up from germline, CDR1 is MGHRA and CDR2 is YSYEKL. The CDR3 sequence: CASSQEGVGQGLTYYGYTF. Here the CDR3 DNA reads TGCGCCAGCAGCCAAGAAGGGGTGGGACAGGGACTTACGTACTATGGCTACACCTTC.

The chain links TRBV30 to TRBJ2-1; a possible D gene is TRBD1 (6 bases). This CDR3 comprises 14 residues. CDR1 and CDR2 from the germline V gene are GTSNPN and SVGIG (reference sequence). Deletions cut 1 base from V and 9 bases from J, with 16 bases between. The chain's CDR3 is CAWSALGRGGEQFF. The CDR3 nucleotides read TGTGCCTGGAGTGCCCTGGGCAGGGGTGGTGAGCAGTTCTTC.

The rearrangement uses TRBV19 and TRBJ1-4; D may be TRBD1 (6 bases). This CDR3 contains 15 residues. The V end was cut by 4 bases, the J end by 6 bases, with 15 bases between. Looked up from germline, CDR1 is LNHDA and CDR2 is SQIVND (reference sequence). Written as DNA, the CDR3 is TGTGCCAGTAGTACCCCCGCGGGGGCTTATGAAAAACTGTTTTTT. Its protein is CASSTPAGAYEKLFF. The whole variable domain, remainder taken from reference TRBV19 and TRBJ1-4, is DGGITQSPKYLFRKEGQNVTLSCEQNLNHDAMYWYRQDPGQGLRLIYYSQIVNDFQKGDIAEGYSVSREKKESFPLTVTSAQKNPTAFYLCASSTPAGAYEKLFFGSGTQLSVL.

The chain recombines TRBV24-1 with TRBJ2-5, with 8 positions matching TRBD1. The CDR3 runs 14 residues. Germline V gives CDR1 KGHDR, CDR2 SFDVKD. J was trimmed by 5 bases and V by 7 bases; bases with no gene match: 8. CDR3 in amino acids: CATSDRTGTETQYF. CDR3 sequence (DNA): TGTGCCACCAGCGATCGGACAGGGACCGAGACCCAGTACTTC.